The 15 T cell receptor beta chains reported below all come from one sample, sequenced in a study of CD8+ T cells in alopecia areata. Documented treatment: oral pan-JAK inhibitor, 5-10 mg twice daily. cDNA prepared by RNA extraction and subsequent reverse transcription served as the template for sequencing. Sequenced by immunoSEQ multiplex PCR; TCRdb stores in-frame clones only, minus some. The sample includes 190,000 or so clones, roughly 64% of them seen just once. This specimen was CD4+ T cells sorted from blood, taken at week 24, from a patient treated with tofacitinib. These receptors all come from a human donor with alopecia areata.

In regard to this clone: The sample has other DNA sequences that encode this CDR3 too. V and J are TRBV29-1 and TRBJ1-1, with D possibly matching TRBD1 (5 bases). From germline, CDR1 is SQVTM and CDR2 ANQGSEA. The V end lost 6 bases, the J end lost 7 bases, and 12 bases lay between the germline ends. The CDR3 is 11 amino acids. DNA of the CDR3: TGCAGCGTGGGGGGTGGTGGTGAAGCTTTCTTT. As protein: CSVGGGGEAFF.

The rearrangement joins TRBV5-6 to TRBJ2-2; D uncertain. Germline values: CDR1 SGHDT, CDR2 YYEEEE. Between the trimmed V and J ends, which lost 0 bases and 4 bases, there was a span of 7 bases. This CDR3 region has 14 residues. The CDR3 DNA is TGTGCCAGCAGCTTGGCCGGCGTCACCGGGGAGCTGTTTTTT. Protein sequence: CASSLAGVTGELFF.

The rearrangement uses TRBV29-1 and TRBJ1-2; 7 nucleotides line up with TRBD1. Germline V gene data show CDR1 as SQVTM and CDR2 as ANQGSEA. Losses at the gene ends were 5 bases for V and 3 bases for J; bases not matched to a gene: 9. The CDR3 length is 14 residues. CDR3 residues: CSVRKGGGYYGYTF. The CDR3 DNA sequence: TGCAGCGTTAGAAAAGGGGGCGGCTACTATGGCTACACCTTC. Based on the CDR3 plus reference TRBV29-1 and TRBJ1-2, the full variable domain is SAVISQKPSRDICQRGTSLTIQCQVDSQVTMMFWYRQQPGQSLTLIATANQGSEATYESGFVIDKFPISRPNLTFSTLTVSNMSPEDSSIYLCSVRKGGGYYGYTFGSGTRLTVV.

The chain has TRBV29-1 and TRBJ1-1; D is ambiguous. Germline lookup yields CDR1 SQVTM and CDR2 ANQGSEA. V was shortened by 5 bases and J by 0 bases, with 10 bases between the two germline ends. The CDR3 spans 13 residues. DNA of the CDR3: TGCAGCGTTCACGGGAGCTTGAACACTGAAGCTTTCTTT. As protein: CSVHGSLNTEAFF.

This chain links TRBV29-1 with TRBJ2-5, with TRBD1 identical over 10 bases. The CDR3 is 15 residues long. Unmatched junction bases numbered 14, after V lost 7 bases and J lost 6 bases. CDR1 and CDR2 from the germline V gene are SQVTM and ANQGSEA. Written as DNA, the CDR3 is TGCAGCGCTAGCCCCGGGACAGGGGATACGAAGACCCAGTACTTC. This translates into CSASPGTGDTKTQYF.

The genes are TRBV19 and TRBJ1-1, with D uncertain. CDR3 size: 12 residues. V lost 2 bases, J lost 8 bases, and 9 bases lay in between. Germline CDR1 and CDR2: LNHDA and SQIVND (reference sequence). For the CDR3, the DNA is TGTGCCAGTAGTATAAATCGGCAAGAAGCTTTCTTT. Translation gives CASSINRQEAFF.

The genes are TRBV29-1 and TRBJ1-4, with a tentative D call TRBD1 (6 bases). The V gene's germline CDR1 is SQVTM and CDR2 ANQGSEA. Trimming removed 7 bases at V and 8 bases at J, with 17 bases between. The CDR3 sequence is 13 residues long. CDR3 bases: TGCAGCGCCAAACAGGGCGCCGAAGAAAAACTGTTTTTT. This codes for CSAKQGAEEKLFF.

With regard to this clone: The same CDR3 can be traced to other DNA sequences in this sample. The chain uses TRBV5-6 and TRBJ1-2; D might be TRBD1 (5 bases). V dropped 1 base and J dropped 4 bases, with 8 bases sitting between them. This CDR3 contains 13 residues. Per germline, CDR1 SGHDT and CDR2 YYEEEE. CDR3 amino acids: CASSLRDPYGYTF. The DNA of the CDR3 is TGTGCCAGCAGCTTGAGGGACCCCTATGGCTACACCTTC.

This chain joins TRBV10-3 and TRBJ1-2; TRBD1 matches 9 bases. Germline-derived CDR1 and CDR2 are ENHRY and SYGVKD. Germline trimming cut 4 bases from V and 11 bases from J; bases unmatched to any gene: 5. The CDR3 has 12 residues. The CDR3 DNA is TGTGCCATCAGTGGGGGACAGGGAGCTTACACCTTC. Protein: CAISGGQGAYTF.

Only a few counts were recorded for this clone. The chain is built from TRBV5-1 and TRBJ2-7, with no clear D. Per the germline V gene, CDR1 is SGHRS and CDR2 is YFSETQ. The CDR3 runs to 14 residues. V gave up 0 bases and J gave up 0 bases, with 7 bases separating them. DNA for the CDR3: TGCGCCAGCAGCTTGGAAGGGAACTCCTACGAGCAGTACTTC. This sequence encodes CASSLEGNSYEQYF.

The chain has TRBV25-1 and TRBJ1-2; the D gene is possibly TRBD1 (6 bases). The germline gives CDR1 MGHDK, CDR2 SYGVNS. CDR3 length: 13 amino acids. Deletions cut 5 bases from V and 8 bases from J, with 15 bases between. The chain's CDR3 is CASSRSGDTGYTF. The CDR3 nucleotides are TGTGCCAGCAGTAGGTCGGGGGACACGGGCTACACCTTC.

The rearrangement links TRBV6-5 to TRBJ1-1; 8 positions match TRBD1. V lost 6 bases and J lost 0; bases outside the gene matches: 6. This CDR3 is 15 amino acids long. The germline CDR1 and CDR2 sequences are MNHEY and SVGAGI. The CDR3 region has the DNA TGTGCCAGCAGGAAAAGACAGGGGCTGAACACTGAAGCTTTCTTT. Translated, it gives CASRKRQGLNTEAFF.

This chain's CDR3 is CASSSTGLLYEQYF. CDR3 coding DNA: TGTGCCAGCAGCTCTACGGGTCTTCTTTACGAGCAGTACTTC. The V and J genes are TRBV7-9 and TRBJ2-7; D unclear. Trimming pared 4 bases from V and 4 bases from J, leaving 14 bases between. This CDR3 is built from 14 residues. Germline V gene sequence: CDR1 SEHNR, CDR2 FQNEAQ (reference sequence).

The chain uses TRBV28 and TRBJ1-3, with 9 bases matching TRBD1. This CDR3 has 14 amino acids. Germline trimming cut 6 bases from V and 6 bases from J; bases unmatched to any gene: 6. The V gene's germline CDR1 is MDHEN and CDR2 SYDVKM. The CDR3: CASSRTGGENTIYF. In DNA form, the CDR3 reads TGTGCCAGCAGCCGCACAGGGGGCGAAAACACCATATATTTT.

This chain links TRBV9 with TRBJ2-1, with 8 nucleotides matching TRBD1. CDR3 length: 20 residues. V lost 0 bases, J lost 0 bases, and 14 bases stayed unmatched. Germline V gives CDR1 SGDLS, CDR2 YYNGEE. The CDR3 nucleotides are TGTGCCAGCAGCGTAGGTGGGACAGGTTCTCAAAACCACTCCTACAATGAGCAGTTCTTC. It encodes CASSVGGTGSQNHSYNEQFF.